This TCR beta chain originates from a study of immune evolution from preneoplasia to lung adenocarcinoma. This clone was recorded once. No antigen is known for it. Here immunoSEQ multiplex PCR was the method, and the copy in TCRdb shows in-frame clones only, minus some. Here the sample spans some 10,000 clones, roughly 80% being singletons. General study findings and limits: Normal lung had highest clonality; later lesions appeared denser, more diverse.

CDR1 is SGHTA and CDR2 is FQGTGA in the germline V gene. The CDR3 covers 19 residues. Trimming removed 2 bases from V and 0 bases from J; junction bases left unmatched: 6. Premalignant or tumor cells were enriched by macro-dissection after pathologic assessment. This chain joins TRBV7-3 and TRBJ2-2, with 13 positions matching TRBD2. The receptor was derived from a donor of 70 years or more with lung adenocarcinoma. Sequenced input: FFPE minimally invasive lung adenocarcinoma tissue. The CDR3 bases are TGTGCCAGCAGCTTACTACCGGGACTAGCGGGACCGAACACCGGGGAGCTGTTTTTT. Its translation: CASSLLPGLAGPNTGELFF.